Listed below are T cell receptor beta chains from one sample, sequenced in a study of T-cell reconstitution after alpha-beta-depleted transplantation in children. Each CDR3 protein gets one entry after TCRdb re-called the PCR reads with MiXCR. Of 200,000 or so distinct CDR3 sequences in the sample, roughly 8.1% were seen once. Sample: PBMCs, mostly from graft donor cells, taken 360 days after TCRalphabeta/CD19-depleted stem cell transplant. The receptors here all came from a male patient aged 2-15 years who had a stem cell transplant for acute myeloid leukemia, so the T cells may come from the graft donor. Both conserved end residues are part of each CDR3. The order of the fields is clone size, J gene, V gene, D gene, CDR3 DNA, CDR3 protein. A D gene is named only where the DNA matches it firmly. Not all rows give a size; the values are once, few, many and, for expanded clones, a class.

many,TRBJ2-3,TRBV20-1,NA,TGCAGTGCTAGTGAGTTGGTGGATACGCAGTATTTT,CSASELVDTQYF
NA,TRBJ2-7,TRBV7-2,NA,TGTGCCAGCAGCTTAACTCCCCCGGAGAATTACGAGCAGTACTTC,CASSLTPPENYEQYF
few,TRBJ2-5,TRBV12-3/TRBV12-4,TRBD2,TGTGCCAGCAGTTTCGTAGCGGGACCCAAAGAGACCCAGTACTTC,CASSFVAGPKETQYF
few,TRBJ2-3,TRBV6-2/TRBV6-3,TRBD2,TGTGCCAGCAGTGCTAAGCGGGACCCAGATACGCAGTATTTT,CASSAKRDPDTQYF
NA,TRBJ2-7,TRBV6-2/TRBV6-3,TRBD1,TGTGCCAGCGTCCGACAGGGGGCTTACTACGAGCAGTACTTC,CASVRQGAYYEQYF
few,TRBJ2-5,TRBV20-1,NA,TGCAGTGCTAGTATCCAGCCCCAAGAGACCCAGTACTTC,CSASIQPQETQYF
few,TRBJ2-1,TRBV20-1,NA,TGCAGTGCTAGAGGGTTTTCGAGCAGGGACTACAATGAGCAGTTCTTC,CSARGFSSRDYNEQFF
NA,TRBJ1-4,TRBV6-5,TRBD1,TGTGCCAGCAGTTACTCGTACAGGGGGAATGAAAAACTGTTTTTT,CASSYSYRGNEKLFF
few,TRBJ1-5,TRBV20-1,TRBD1,TGCAGTGCTACCCGACAGGGAATGGGTCAGCCCCAGCATTTT,CSATRQGMGQPQHF
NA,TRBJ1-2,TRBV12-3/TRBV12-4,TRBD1,TGTGCCAGCAGTTTTCCCCCGGACAGGGGAAGCTATGGCTACACCTTC,CASSFPPDRGSYGYTF
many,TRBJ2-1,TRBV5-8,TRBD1,TGTGCCAGCAGCCTGGGGACAGTCCACTCCTACAATGAGCAGTTCTTC,CASSLGTVHSYNEQFF
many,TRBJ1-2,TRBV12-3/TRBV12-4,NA,TGTGCCAGCTCTAAGAATGGCTACACCTTC,CASSKNGYTF
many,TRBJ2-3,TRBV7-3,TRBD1,TGTGCCAGCAGCCCGGACAGGGGGTCAGATACGCAGTATTTT,CASSPDRGSDTQYF
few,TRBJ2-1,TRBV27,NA,TGTGCCAGCAGTTTATCGTACTTCAACTATTTCTACAATGAGCAGTTCTTC,CASSLSYFNYFYNEQFF
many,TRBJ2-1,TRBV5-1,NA,TGCGCCAGCAGCGGTGGGTACAATGAGCAGTTCTTC,CASSGGYNEQFF
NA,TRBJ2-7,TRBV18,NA,TGTGCCAGCTCACAGGCACAGGACCTCTACGAGCAGTACTTC,CASSQAQDLYEQYF
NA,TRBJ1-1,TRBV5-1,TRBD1,TGCGCCAGCAGCGGGGACAGGGAGGTTATGGAGGCTTTCTTT,CASSGDREVMEAFF
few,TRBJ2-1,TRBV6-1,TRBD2,TGTGCCAGCAGTGATAGCGGGAGCGGTTATGAGCAGTTCTTC,CASSDSGSGYEQFF
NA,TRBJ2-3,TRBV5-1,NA,TGCGCCAGCAGCCAAACTGGGACTGGCACAGATACGCAGTATTTT,CASSQTGTGTDTQYF
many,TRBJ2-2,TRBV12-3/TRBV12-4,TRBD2,TGTGCCAGCGGGTCCCTAGCGGGAGGGCCAACCGGGGAGCTGTTTTTT,CASGSLAGGPTGELFF
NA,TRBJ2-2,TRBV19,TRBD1,TGTGCCAGTAGTATGACGGTGTGGGACAGGGGGTACACCGGGGAGCTGTTTTTT,CASSMTVWDRGYTGELFF
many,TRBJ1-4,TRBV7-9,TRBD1,TGTGCCAGCAGCTCTTCGGGGGACAGGGGCCTCGAAAAACTGTTTTTT,CASSSSGDRGLEKLFF
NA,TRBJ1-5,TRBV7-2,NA,TGTGCCAGCAGCTTGTCAGGTACAGAGGCCCAGCATTTT,CASSLSGTEAQHF
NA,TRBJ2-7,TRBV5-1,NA,TGCGCCAGCAGCTTGCGGCTGTGGGTAGGATACGAGCAGTACTTC,CASSLRLWVGYEQYF